Sequencing of this TCR beta chain was carried out in a study of blood T cells in healthy people across ages (dated by TCRdb to 2015 to 2017). For the wider study: In model experiments, template switching captured roughly one uniquely barcoded TCR beta cDNA molecule for every two T cells. To avoid experimental bias, donors of different ages were randomly spread across the sequencing lanes. Age-related changes in TCR beta repertoire diversity were measured in the study by deep sequencing normalized with unique cDNA molecular identifiers. Using the same blood draw, the study looked at two additional independent replicas of 1 million unique cDNA reads for two donors, one aged 18 to 30 and the other aged 80 or older. The donors were split into four age groups: young (average 16 years), middle-aged (nearly 40), aged (over 55) and long-lived (approximately 80). Findings and caveats that apply to the study as a whole: The long-lived group showed more naive CD4+ T cells, fewer expanded clones and increased TCR diversity than the aged group, suggesting age selection. Because donor CMV infection status was unknown, age-related changes in expanded clonotypes were potentially confounded. A strong correlation was found between observed TCR beta diversity and the percentage of naive T cells measured by flow cytometry. Estimates of total diversity based on one million sequenced T cells were regarded as lower bounds and as underestimates. Because profiling used bulk unsorted PBMCs, naive and antigen-experienced compartments could not be compared conclusively. Observed TCR beta diversity per million T cells fell roughly linearly with age, and a significant reduction was already apparent by age approximately 41.

Systemically healthy Caucasian individuals from Russia, approximately 39 in total and aged roughly 6 to 100 years, were included as donors. Ten milliliters of peripheral blood were drawn from each donor into EDTA-treated Vacutainer tubes. PBMCs were isolated by Ficoll-Paque density-gradient centrifugation, with at least 7 million obtained per sample. Total RNA, at least 5 micrograms per sample, was extracted from PBMCs with Trizol reagent. Naive CD45RAhigh/CD27high T cell percentages were measured by flow cytometry on a PBMC aliquot from every donor. With regard to this clonotype: Its target antigen remains unknown. Base qualities are missing; no much larger clone stands one base away.

From the cysteine through the phenylalanine, the CDR3 covers 11 amino acids. This entry keeps only the CDR3 DNA: 33 bases, framed from base 1. Cut back by 5 bases and 7 bases, the V and J ends lie 10 bases apart. CDR1 and CDR2 (SGHRS, YFSETQ) derive from the germline V gene. The method behind the library was 5' RACE. The listed sequencing device is Illumina HiSeq 2500. A second PCR of roughly 7 to 12 cycles was performed with a sample-barcoded 5' primer and a J-beta primer mix. A unique molecular identifier was introduced onto each TCR beta cDNA molecule by a template-switch 5' adaptor carrying 12 random nucleotides. At least 2.5 million CDR3-containing paired-end reads were obtained from each sample. The Mint cDNA synthesis kit, primed by a TRBC-specific oligonucleotide, was used to synthesize first-strand cDNA from all RNA. After uracil-DNA glycosylase treatment, a first 18-cycle PCR used universal primers M1SS and BC2_uni_R on all cDNA. The source study handled its data this way. For normalization, 1 million high-quality reads, each with a distinct molecular identifier, were randomly selected from each sample. Reads with shared molecular identifiers were discarded instead of being binned into consensus sequences. MiTCR, with a Q25 quality threshold and the strictest error-elimination algorithm, was used for CDR3 identification, clonotype clustering and error correction. Lower-bound total TCR beta diversity was estimated with a nonparametric unseen species model using Euler transformation. In TCRdb, the public reads were trimmed at Q25 with fastp and aligned with MiXCR, with productive beta chains retained. Rows are unified per CDR3 protein, each entry keeping the most common DNA and genes. V and J calls and clone size were set by TCRdb, not the authors. The sample table contains about 830,000 distinct CDR3 sequences; only one count was recorded for 62% of them. The ten largest make up about 27% of the sample.

The sample consisted of blood. The TCR sequence derives from a man in his thirties or forties in good health. The sequence joins TRBV5-1 to TRBJ2-7; no D gene call is confident. The DNA is TGCGCCAGCAGGTCCGGGTGGGAGCAGTACTTC. This sequence encodes CASRSGWEQYF.